These T cell receptor beta chains were read from a single sample in a study of blood T cell repertoires in COVID-19. Repertoires were generated with immunoSEQ multiplex PCR, while TCRdb's copy carries only in-frame clones and drops some. The sample has around 30,000 clones, around 89% seen once. Sequencing was carried out using peripheral blood. The receptors shown here come from a man in his fifties or sixties with active COVID-19. Both conserved end residues are part of each CDR3. The D gene is left open where the match is weak. Rows give clone size only sometimes, using once, few, many, or a class for an expanded clone.

abundance: -; v_gene: TRBV19; j_gene: TRBJ1-2; d_gene: -; CDR3aa: CASSTGGDGGRRGGYTF
abundance: -; v_gene: TRBV24-1; j_gene: TRBJ2-7; d_gene: -; CDR3aa: CATSDSGGIYEQYF
abundance: few; v_gene: TRBV30; j_gene: TRBJ2-3; d_gene: -; CDR3aa: CAWRAALSTDTQYF
abundance: -; v_gene: TRBV5-1; j_gene: TRBJ2-3; d_gene: TRBD2; CDR3aa: CASSLAEGLVSDTQYF
abundance: -; v_gene: TRBV5-4; j_gene: TRBJ2-3; d_gene: -; CDR3aa: CASTPGTFRPSSTDTQYF
abundance: -; v_gene: TRBV4-2; j_gene: TRBJ2-5; d_gene: TRBD2; CDR3aa: CASSLLGTSEETQYF
abundance: -; v_gene: TRBV7-9; j_gene: TRBJ1-1; d_gene: -; CDR3aa: CASSRGPYRTEAFF
abundance: -; v_gene: TRBV12-3/TRBV12-4; j_gene: TRBJ1-2; d_gene: -; CDR3aa: CASSLGARGYTF
abundance: -; v_gene: TRBV19; j_gene: TRBJ1-1; d_gene: -; CDR3aa: CASSITGEAFF
abundance: -; v_gene: TRBV7-2; j_gene: TRBJ2-3; d_gene: -; CDR3aa: CASSLGGLDGTQYF
abundance: few; v_gene: TRBV4-1; j_gene: TRBJ2-4; d_gene: -; CDR3aa: CASSRDFPGNIQYF
abundance: -; v_gene: TRBV5-6; j_gene: TRBJ2-3; d_gene: TRBD2; CDR3aa: CASTLFPGGPGDTQYF
abundance: -; v_gene: TRBV28; j_gene: TRBJ2-7; d_gene: TRBD2; CDR3aa: CASSFSGDYEQYF
abundance: -; v_gene: TRBV2; j_gene: TRBJ1-1; d_gene: -; CDR3aa: CASSRARDTPSVAFF
abundance: -; v_gene: TRBV2; j_gene: TRBJ2-3; d_gene: TRBD2; CDR3aa: CASSGGLASTDTQYF
abundance: -; v_gene: TRBV4-2; j_gene: TRBJ2-7; d_gene: TRBD2; CDR3aa: CASSVRGGPYEQYF